The clone carrying this T cell receptor beta chain was counted a single time. Its antigen is unknown. These data are taken from a study of OX40 agonist ivuxolimab in advanced cancers. Study overall: Cancers in dose escalation were hepatocellular, melanoma, renal cell and head and neck. Study-wide results and caveats: Clones of CD4+ and CD8+ blood T cells grew by week 6 at doses of 0.1 to 3.0 mg/kg. Normalized T-cell clonal expansion was also low in a subset of nonresponders.

Germline assignment: CDR1 SGHKS and CDR2 YYEKEE (reference sequence). The CDR3 has 13 residues. Between the trimmed V and J ends, which lost 2 bases and 1 base, there was a span of 6 bases. The protocol was immunoSEQ multiplex PCR, while the TCRdb copy is restricted to in-frame clones and leaves out a portion. The sample gives approximately 74,000 clones, roughly 89% of which show up once; 8% to 11% is in the top ten. The receptor comes from an adult with an advanced solid tumor such as melanoma, head and neck, liver or kidney cancer. V gene TRBV5-5 combines with J gene TRBJ1-1; no firm D call. Source: CD4+ or CD8+ T cells sorted from blood, taken in a trial of the OX40 agonist ivuxolimab. This CDR3 reads CASSFTPNTEAFF. In DNA form, the CDR3 reads TGTGCCAGCAGCTTCACACCGAACACTGAAGCTTTCTTT.